The 21 T cell receptor beta chains presented below share a single source sample, sequenced in a study of blood T cell repertoires in COVID-19. Measured with immunoSEQ multiplex PCR; TCRdb has only the in-frame clones, and not every one. The sample carries about 68,000 clones, approximately 80% recorded once. The sequenced sample was peripheral blood. These receptors came from a man older than 75 with acute or convalescent COVID-19.

The chain links TRBV10-1 to TRBJ2-5, with D perhaps TRBD2 (6 bases). The germline V gene encodes CDR1 WNHNN and CDR2 SYGVQD (reference sequence). The CDR3 is 15 amino acids. Trimming took off 1 base at V and 0 bases at J, with 9 bases between the two ends. The CDR3: CASSEYGRNQETQYF. The DNA of the CDR3 is TGCGCCAGCAGTGAGTACGGGAGAAACCAAGAGACCCAGTACTTC.

This chain links TRBV6-5 with TRBJ1-2; tentative D call: TRBD1 (5 bases). The CDR3 extends over 16 amino acids. Trimming cost V 2 bases and J 0 bases, with 13 bases left between them. In germline, CDR1 is MNHEY, CDR2 SVGAGI. CDR3 DNA: TGTGCCAGCAGTTACACGGCGGGGCCAACTAACTATGGCTACACCTTC. Amino acid sequence: CASSYTAGPTNYGYTF.

This clone was picked up one time. Here the CDR3 reads CASSKAAPDSSYNSPLHF. CDR3 in DNA: TGTGCCAGCAGCAAAGCGGCCCCAGACAGCTCCTATAATTCACCCCTCCACTTT. V is TRBV21-1 and J is TRBJ1-6; the table's D call, TRBD1, was not checked against the DNA. TRBV21-1 is a pseudogene locus. This CDR3 has 18 residues.

The rearrangement joins TRBV30 to TRBJ1-2; D is perhaps TRBD1 (5 bases). CDR1 GTSNPN and CDR2 SVGIG come from the germline V gene (reference sequence). With 8 bases removed from V and 0 bases from J, the gap between germline ends came to 19 bases. The CDR3 covers 15 residues. CDR3 amino acids: CALNPSRAPNYGYTF. The CDR3 DNA sequence: TGTGCCCTAAACCCCTCCAGGGCTCCTAACTATGGCTACACCTTC.

This chain uses TRBV18 with TRBJ2-5, with 8 bases matching TRBD1. The CDR3 contains 14 residues. Germline V CDR1 and CDR2: KGHSH, LQKENI. The V and J ends lost 3 bases and 5 bases, in that order; junction bases with no gene match: 5. CDR3 protein: CASSPLDRAETQYF. As DNA, the CDR3 is TGTGCCAGCTCACCCTTGGACAGGGCCGAGACCCAGTACTTC. The variable domain in full, with the rest retrieved from reference TRBV18 and TRBJ2-5, is NAGVMQNPRHLVRRRGQEARLRCSPMKGHSHVYWYRQLPEEGLKFMVYLQKENIIDESGMPKERFSAEFPKEGPSILRIQQVVRGDSAAYFCASSPLDRAETQYFGPGTRLLVL.

A few counts support this clone. The gene calls are TRBV28 and TRBJ2-5; 7 nucleotides agree with TRBD1. Unmatched junction bases numbered 10, after V lost 10 bases and J lost 5 bases. The CDR3 contains 13 residues. CDR1 and CDR2 from the germline V gene are MDHEN and SYDVKM. The CDR3 protein is CATGVGGRETQYF. DNA of the CDR3: TGTGCCACCGGAGTAGGGGGCAGGGAGACCCAGTACTTC.

About this clone itself: This sample also contains other DNA sequences that code for the same CDR3. This rearrangement joins TRBV4-1 to TRBJ2-1, with D uncertain. The CDR3 length is 15 residues. CDR1 is MGHRA, CDR2 YSYEKL, per germline. The V end was cut by 1 base, the J end by 2 bases, with 9 bases between. In DNA form, the CDR3 reads TGCGCCAGCAGCCAAGGGCTCGCAGCCTACAATGAGCAGTTCTTC. Protein: CASSQGLAAYNEQFF.

The chain employs TRBV28 and TRBJ2-7, with 9 bases aligning to TRBD1. V trimming: 5 bases; J trimming: 2 bases; junction bases outside the gene matches: 10. The CDR3 length is 16 residues. Germline CDR1 is MDHEN and CDR2 is SYDVKM. The CDR3 nucleotides are TGTGCCAGCAGTGCACTCGGCAGACAGGGGGCCTACGAGCAGTACTTC. Encoded protein: CASSALGRQGAYEQYF.

This rearrangement joins TRBV10-3 to TRBJ2-6; 10 bases are shared with TRBD1. The V and J ends lost 8 bases and 1 base, in that order; junction bases with no gene match: 11. Germline assignment: CDR1 ENHRY and CDR2 SYGVKD. The CDR3 is made up of 18 amino acids. CDR3 sequence reads: CAIPLGGQGQSGANVLTF. Here the CDR3 DNA reads TGTGCCATCCCGTTAGGGGGACAGGGGCAGTCTGGGGCCAACGTCCTGACTTTC.

The rearrangement links TRBV27 to TRBJ2-2; D remains unclear. Trimming removed 1 base from V and 7 bases from J, with 10 bases in between. The CDR3 loop spans 14 amino acids. Germline V gene data show CDR1 as MNHEY and CDR2 as SMNVEV (reference sequence). CDR3 region: CASSLYRAGGELFF. DNA for the CDR3: TGTGCCAGCAGTTTATACAGAGCTGGCGGGGAGCTGTTTTTT.

This clone appeared a few times. The chain uses TRBV2 and TRBJ2-4; D is ambiguous. Trimming removed 2 bases at V and 1 base at J, with 9 bases between. The CDR3 runs 15 residues. The V gene's germline CDR1 is SNHLY and CDR2 FYNNEI. The CDR3 DNA follows: TGTGCCAGCAGTGAACTAAAATCCGCCAAAAACATTCAGTACTTC. Translation: CASSELKSAKNIQYF.

This clone occurred once. CDR3 sequence reads: CASSYSRQGLHEQYF. CDR3 in DNA: TGTGCCAGCAGTTACTCGAGACAGGGTCTACACGAGCAGTACTTC. The chain recombines TRBV6-6 with TRBJ2-7; 7 bases map to TRBD1. The V gene end was trimmed by 0 bases and the J gene end by 5 bases; junction bases not matched to a gene: 7. This CDR3 is 15 amino acids long. The V gene's germline CDR1 is MNHNY and CDR2 SVGAGI (reference sequence).

The V and J genes are TRBV5-1 and TRBJ2-7; 7 bases fit TRBD2. The CDR3 consists of 15 residues. CDR1 SGHRS and CDR2 YFSETQ come from the germline V gene. Trimming took 3 bases from V and 3 from J; bases not matched to a gene: 9. In DNA form, the CDR3 reads TGCGCCAGCAGCTCCAACGCCGGGACTAACTACGAGCAGTACTTC. The encoded protein is CASSSNAGTNYEQYF.

The chain has TRBV3-1 (or the pseudogene TRBV3-2) and TRBJ2-1; 10 bases fit TRBD2. Germline CDR1 reads LGHDT; CDR2 reads YNNKEL (reference sequence). The V gene end was trimmed by 1 base and the J gene end by 0 bases; junction bases not matched to a gene: 6. The CDR3 loop spans 18 amino acids. The DNA for the CDR3 is TGTGCCAGCAGCCAAGTGTTACTAGCGGGGAGCTCCTACAATGAGCAGTTCTTC. Its protein is CASSQVLLAGSSYNEQFF.

The V gene is TRBV29-1, the J gene TRBJ1-2; the D gene is possibly TRBD1 (5 bases). Germline CDR1 is SQVTM and CDR2 is ANQGSEA. The CDR3 has 13 amino acids. Trimming shortened V by 7 bases and J by 4 bases, and 16 bases separated the two germline ends. Here the CDR3 DNA reads TGCAGCGGGGGCGGCCTACCCCTCTATGGCTACACCTTC. Translating it yields CSGGGLPLYGYTF.

The gene calls are TRBV7-9 and TRBJ2-7, with 11 bases matching TRBD1. The V gene end was trimmed by 4 bases and the J gene end by 6 bases; junction bases not matched to a gene: 5. The CDR3 runs to 14 residues. The germline V gene has CDR1 SEHNR and CDR2 FQNEAQ (reference sequence). In DNA, the CDR3 is TGTGCCAGCAGCTCGTGGACAGGGGGCACCGAGCAGTACTTC. Its translation: CASSSWTGGTEQYF.

V and J are TRBV7-8 and TRBJ2-1; 8 nucleotides align to TRBD2. The junction had 13 bases not matched to a gene; V was cut back by 5 bases and J by 7 bases. Per the germline V gene, CDR1 is SGHVS and CDR2 is FQNEAQ. The length of the CDR3 is 16 residues. This chain's CDR3 is CASSPSGGRVLNEQFF. DNA for the CDR3: TGTGCCAGCAGCCCCTCGGGGGGGCGGGTCTTGAATGAGCAGTTCTTC.

V gene TRBV6-1 combines with J gene TRBJ1-2, with unresolved D. Between the trimmed V and J ends, which lost 0 bases and 5 bases, there was a span of 16 bases. The CDR3 covers 16 residues. CDR1 MNHNS and CDR2 SASEGT come from the germline V gene. CDR3 DNA: TGTGCCAGCAGTGAAGCGATATCCGGCAGGAAATATGGCTACACCTTC. Residues: CASSEAISGRKYGYTF.

The gene calls are TRBV9 and TRBJ2-7; D is possibly TRBD1 (5 bases). V was pared by 0 bases and J by 2 bases, with 12 bases between. The CDR3 has 15 amino acids. Looked up from germline, CDR1 is SGDLS and CDR2 is YYNGEE. CDR3 sequence reads: CASSVGADNTYEQYF. DNA of the CDR3: TGTGCCAGCAGCGTAGGGGCGGACAATACCTACGAGCAGTACTTC. The full variable domain, its missing parts supplied by reference TRBV9 and TRBJ2-7, is DSGVTQTPKHLITATGQRVTLRCSPRSGDLSVYWYQQSLDQGLQFLIQYYNGEERAKGNILERFSAQQFPDLHSELNLSSLELGDSALYFCASSVGADNTYEQYFGPGTRLTVT.

This sequence joins TRBV30 and TRBJ1-1; the D is unclear. Germline V lookup: CDR1 GTSNPN, CDR2 SVGIG (reference sequence). The CDR3 loop spans 13 amino acids. Trimming left V 0 bases short and J 1 base short, with 6 bases between. The CDR3 sequence: CAWSVHGNTEAFF. CDR3 DNA: TGTGCCTGGAGTGTACATGGGAACACTGAAGCTTTCTTT.

The genes are TRBV24-1 and TRBJ1-2; maybe TRBD1 (5 bases). CDR1 is KGHDR, CDR2 SFDVKD, per germline. Trimming removed 6 bases from V and 4 bases from J, with 11 bases in between. The CDR3 loop spans 13 amino acids. As DNA, the CDR3 is TGTGCCACCAGTCATACAGGTATCTATGGCTACACCTTC. It codes for CATSHTGIYGYTF.